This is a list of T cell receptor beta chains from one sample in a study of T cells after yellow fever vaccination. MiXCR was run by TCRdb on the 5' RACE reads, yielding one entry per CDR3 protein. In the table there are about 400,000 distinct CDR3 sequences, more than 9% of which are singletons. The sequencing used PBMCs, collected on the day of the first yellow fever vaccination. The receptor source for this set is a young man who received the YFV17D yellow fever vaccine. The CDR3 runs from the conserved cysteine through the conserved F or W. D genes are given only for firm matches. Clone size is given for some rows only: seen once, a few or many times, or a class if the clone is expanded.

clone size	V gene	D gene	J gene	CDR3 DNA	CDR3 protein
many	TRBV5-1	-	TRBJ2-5	TGCGCCAGCAGCTTGGCCGTATTAAGCGATGAGACCCAGTACTTC	CASSLAVLSDETQYF
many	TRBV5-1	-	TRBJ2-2	TGCGCCAGCAGCTTGGCCCTTAGTGGGCTCACCGGGGAGCTGTTTTTT	CASSLALSGLTGELFF
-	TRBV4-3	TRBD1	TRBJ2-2	TGCGCCAGCAGCCATGGCGACAGGGCCGGGGAGCTGTTTTTT	CASSHGDRAGELFF
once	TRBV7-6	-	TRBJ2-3	TGTGCCAGCAGCTTAGTGACAGAAAGCACAGATACGCAGTATTTT	CASSLVTESTDTQYF
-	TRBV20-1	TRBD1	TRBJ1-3	TGCAGTGCTAGCGAGACAGGGTCTGGAAACACCATATATTTT	CSASETGSGNTIYF
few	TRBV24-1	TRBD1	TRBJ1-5	TGTGCCACCAGTGATGCAGCAGGGGGACAGCAGCCCCAGCATTTT	CATSDAAGGQQPQHF
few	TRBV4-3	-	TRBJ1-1	TGCGCCAGCAGCCAAGATTACATGAACACTGAAGCTTTCTTT	CASSQDYMNTEAFF
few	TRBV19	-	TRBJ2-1	TGTGCCAGTAAGCGAGGGAATGAGCAGTTCTTC	CASKRGNEQFF
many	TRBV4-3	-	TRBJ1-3	TGCGCCAGCAGCCAAGCGGGTACAATCTCTGGAAACACCATATATTTT	CASSQAGTISGNTIYF
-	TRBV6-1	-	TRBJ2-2	TGTGCCAGCAGTGGAGGCGGCCCTAAGAACACCGGGGAGCTGTTTTTT	CASSGGGPKNTGELFF
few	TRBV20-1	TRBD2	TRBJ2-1	TGCAGTGCTAGTGGTTCTAGCGGGGCCGACAATGAGCAGTTCTTC	CSASGSSGADNEQFF
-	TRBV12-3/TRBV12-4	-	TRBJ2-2	TGTGCCAGCAGTTTAGTCGAGGTGCCCGGGGAGCTGTTTTTT	CASSLVEVPGELFF
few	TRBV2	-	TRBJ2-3	TGTGCCAGCAGTGTACACGGAGTTACCTCTAGCACAGATACGCAGTATTTT	CASSVHGVTSSTDTQYF
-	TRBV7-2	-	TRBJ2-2	TGTGCCAGCAGCCCGAAATACACCGGGGAGCTGTTTTTT	CASSPKYTGELFF
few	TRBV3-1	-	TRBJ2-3	TGTGCCAGCAGCCAAAATGGGCACACAGATACGCAGTATTTT	CASSQNGHTDTQYF
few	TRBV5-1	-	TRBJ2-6	TGCGCCAGCAGCCCCCTTGCAGCTGGGGCCAACGTCCTGACTTTC	CASSPLAAGANVLTF
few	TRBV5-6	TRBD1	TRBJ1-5	TGTGCCAGCAGCGCCGGGACAGGGATTCAGCCCCAGCATTTT	CASSAGTGIQPQHF
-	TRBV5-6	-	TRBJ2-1	TGTGCCAGCAGCTTGGCATTTCTCCCCCCTCCAGGCAATGAGCAGTTCTTC	CASSLAFLPPPGNEQFF
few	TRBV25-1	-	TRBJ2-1	TGTGCCAGCAGTGCCCGGGGGGCAAGGGAGCAGTTCTTC	CASSARGAREQFF
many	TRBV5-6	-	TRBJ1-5	TGTGCCAGCAGTAAGACCTCTGGAAGCAATCAGCCCCAGCATTTT	CASSKTSGSNQPQHF
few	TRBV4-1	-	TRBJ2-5	TGCGCCAGCAGCCAAAGGCGATTGCAGACCCAGTACTTC	CASSQRRLQTQYF
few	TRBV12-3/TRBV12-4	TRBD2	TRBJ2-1	TGTGCCAGCAGCACGTCAGGCGGGGGGTCATACAATGAGCAGTTCTTC	CASSTSGGGSYNEQFF
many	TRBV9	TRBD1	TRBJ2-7	TGTGCCAGCAGCGTAGGGTCAGGGGGCCCCTCCTACGAGCAGTACTTC	CASSVGSGGPSYEQYF
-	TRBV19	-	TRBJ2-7	TGTGCCAGTACCGCTAAGGGCCAGGGAGGCCCCTACGAGCAGTACTTC	CASTAKGQGGPYEQYF
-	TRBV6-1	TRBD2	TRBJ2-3	TGTGCCAGCAGTGAATTCGGGAGGGGGGGAAGCACAGATACGCAGTATTTT	CASSEFGRGGSTDTQYF
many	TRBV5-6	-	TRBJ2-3	TGTGCCAGCAGCTTAAGAGGGGTTTTCACAGATACGCAGTATTTT	CASSLRGVFTDTQYF
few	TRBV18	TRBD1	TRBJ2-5	TGTGCCAGCTTGCCGACAGGGGGCCTTATCAAGACCCAGTACTTC	CASLPTGGLIKTQYF
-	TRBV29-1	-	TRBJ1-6	TGCAGCGTTGCTTCGGGACTGAATTCACCCCTCCACTTT	CSVASGLNSPLHF
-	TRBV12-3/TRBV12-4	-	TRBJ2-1	TGTGCCAGCAGCTCTAGTACTTCCTACAATGAGCAGTTCTTC	CASSSSTSYNEQFF
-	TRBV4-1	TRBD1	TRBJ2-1	TGCGCCAGCAGCAAGGGACAGGGGAAGTACAATGAGCAGTTCTTC	CASSKGQGKYNEQFF
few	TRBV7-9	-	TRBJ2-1	TGTGCCAGCAGCCCACCGCACCGAGGGAGTCTGTTCTTC	CASSPPHRGSLFF
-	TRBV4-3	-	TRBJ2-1	TGCGCCAGCAGCGGGACTCCCAGCCACAATGAGCAGTTCTTC	CASSGTPSHNEQFF
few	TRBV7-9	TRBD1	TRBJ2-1	TGTGCCAGCAGCGGAGGCGGGACAGGGTGGGGTGAGCAGTTCTTC	CASSGGGTGWGEQFF
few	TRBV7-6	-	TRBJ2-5	TGTGCCAGCAGCTCCGTTCGGGACCTCGGCGGGACCCAGTACTTC	CASSSVRDLGGTQYF
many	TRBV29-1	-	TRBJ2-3	TGCAGCGTTGTAAGGGGACCCGATACGCAGTATTTT	CSVVRGPDTQYF
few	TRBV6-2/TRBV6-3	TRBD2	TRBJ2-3	TGTGCCAGCCGTAGGGGACTAGTTGGCACAGATACGCAGTATTTT	CASRRGLVGTDTQYF
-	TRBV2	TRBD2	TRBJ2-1	TGTGCCAGCGGGGGGGAGACCTACAATGAGCAGTTCTTC	CASGGETYNEQFF
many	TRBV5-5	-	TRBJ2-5	TGTGCCAGCAGCTTGGCCCTATCAGGGAGGGAGACCCAGTACTTC	CASSLALSGRETQYF
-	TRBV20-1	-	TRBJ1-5	TGCAGTGCTAGACCGGGAGGTCAGCCCCAGCATTTT	CSARPGGQPQHF